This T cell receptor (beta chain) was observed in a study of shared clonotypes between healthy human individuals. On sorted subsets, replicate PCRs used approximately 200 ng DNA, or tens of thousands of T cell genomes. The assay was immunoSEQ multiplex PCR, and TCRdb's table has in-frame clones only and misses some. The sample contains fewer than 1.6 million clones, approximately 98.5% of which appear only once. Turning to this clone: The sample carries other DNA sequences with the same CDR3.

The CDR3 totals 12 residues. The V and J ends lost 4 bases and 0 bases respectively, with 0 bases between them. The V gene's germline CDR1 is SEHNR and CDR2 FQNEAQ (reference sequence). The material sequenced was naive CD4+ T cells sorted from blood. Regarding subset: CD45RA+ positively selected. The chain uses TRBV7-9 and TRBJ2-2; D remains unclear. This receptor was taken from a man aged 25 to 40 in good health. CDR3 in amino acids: CASSSNTGELFF. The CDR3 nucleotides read TGTGCCAGCAGCTCGAACACCGGGGAGCTGTTTTTT. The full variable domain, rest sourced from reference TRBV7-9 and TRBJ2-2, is DTGVSQNPRHKITKRGQNVTFRCDPISEHNRLYWYRQTLGQGPEFLTYFQNEAQLEKSRLLSDRFSAERPKGSFSTLEIQRTEQGDSAMYLCASSSNTGELFFGEGSRLTVL.